This T cell receptor (beta chain) emerged from a study of cytomegalovirus exposure and HLA in healthy donors. Findings and limits, study-wide: Relative to equally common others, HLA-associated TCR beta chains showed greater clonal expansion in a later analysis.

In germline, CDR1 is LGHNA, CDR2 YSLEER. This CDR3 spans 13 amino acids. V gave up 0 bases and J gave up 16 bases, with 16 bases separating them. Primers for the PCR totalled 60 Vbeta and 13 Jbeta. Produced via immunoSEQ multiplex PCR; TCRdb's table is partial and in-frame only. Of 96,000 or so clones in the sample, 65% to 75% are singletons; the top ten hold 2.5% to 3.5%. Concerning this clone itself: Its specificity is unknown.

This receptor was obtained from a female donor in good health and CMV-seropositive. This chain connects TRBV4-3 to TRBJ2-1; TRBD2 might be the D (6 bases). The sample taken for sequencing was PBMCs. The CDR3 loop reads CASSQERRDLSFF. CDR3 nucleotide sequence: TGCGCCAGCAGCCAAGAAAGGCGGGACTTGAGCTTCTTC.